One and the same sample provided the 30 T cell receptor beta chains below, sequenced in a study of control samples from healthy donors and cancer patients. TCRdb keeps only in-frame clones here, not all; method: immunoSEQ multiplex PCR. The sample includes about 92,000 clones, roughly four fifths of them seen just once. The sequenced sample consisted of blood. The receptors shown here come from a woman aged 60 to 75 in good health.

This clone showed up just a few times. V is TRBV18 and J is TRBJ2-7; D unresolved. The CDR3 loop spans 14 amino acids. V dropped 3 bases and J dropped 1 base, with 10 bases sitting between them. The V gene's germline CDR1 is KGHSH and CDR2 LQKENI. CDR3 residues: CASSPPERSYEQYF. CDR3 DNA: TGTGCCAGCTCACCCCCCGAGCGTTCCTACGAGCAGTACTTC.

The chain has TRBV5-6 and TRBJ2-1; 13 nucleotides align to TRBD2. The CDR3 spans 15 residues. Germline V CDR1 and CDR2: SGHDT, YYEEEE. After removal of 4 bases from V and 5 bases from J, the junction contained 3 bases not matched to a gene. The CDR3 region is CASSGTSGKNNEQFF. Written as DNA, the CDR3 is TGTGCCAGCAGCGGGACTAGCGGGAAAAACAATGAGCAGTTCTTC.

This clone has only a few counts. The gene calls are TRBV2 and TRBJ2-1; D gene uncertain. Germline V CDR1 and CDR2: SNHLY, FYNNEI. The CDR3 contains 14 residues. Trimming took off 7 bases at V and 5 bases at J, with 15 bases between the two ends. CDR3 nucleotide sequence: TGTGCCAGCACCCATGGTAATGGGAACAATGAGCAGTTCTTC. This encodes CASTHGNGNNEQFF.

The chain recombines TRBV6-5 with TRBJ2-1; 7 bases align to TRBD1. The CDR3 runs 15 residues. With 6 bases clipped from V and 5 bases from J, the junction kept 10 bases outside the gene matches. Per the germline V gene, CDR1 is MNHEY and CDR2 is SVGAGI. DNA of the CDR3: TGTGCCAGCAGCCACAAGAGGACAGGTGACAATGAGCAGTTCTTC. This codes for CASSHKRTGDNEQFF.

The chain recombines TRBV5-1 with TRBJ2-7; weak D call: TRBD2 (6 bases). Germline V lookup: CDR1 SGHRS, CDR2 YFSETQ. There are 16 residues in the CDR3. V shed 0 bases and J shed 4 bases, with 17 bases lying between them. CDR3 in amino acids: CASSLGSGGKFYEQYF. CDR3 bases: TGCGCCAGCAGCTTGGGTAGCGGCGGGAAGTTTTACGAGCAGTACTTC.

V gene TRBV28 combines with J gene TRBJ1-2, with D possibly matching TRBD1 (6 bases). This CDR3 is 13 amino acids long. Trimming took off 7 bases at V and 6 bases at J, with 15 bases between the two ends. From germline, CDR1 is MDHEN and CDR2 SYDVKM. CDR3 in amino acids: CASISWGAHGYTF. The CDR3 DNA reads as TGTGCCAGCATCAGTTGGGGGGCCCATGGCTACACCTTC.

The chain recombines TRBV2 with TRBJ1-1; weak D call: TRBD1 (6 bases). Germline V CDR1 and CDR2: SNHLY, FYNNEI. The CDR3 is 12 amino acids. Trimming left V 2 bases short and J 10 bases short, with 11 bases between. The CDR3 is CASSERGSSAFF. The CDR3 DNA is TGTGCCAGCAGTGAAAGGGGGTCCTCAGCTTTCTTT.

This clone came up a few times. The chain joins TRBV5-1 to TRBJ2-7; a possible D gene is TRBD1 (5 bases). The germline V and J ends were trimmed by 0 bases and 5 bases, with 18 bases remaining between them. CDR1 is SGHRS and CDR2 is YFSETQ in the germline V gene. This CDR3 is built from 16 residues. DNA for the CDR3: TGCGCCAGCAGCTTGGCCTGGCAGGGTGGGATGGACGAGCAGTACTTC. Its translation is CASSLAWQGGMDEQYF. The whole variable domain, remainder taken from reference TRBV5-1 and TRBJ2-7, is KAGVTQTPRYLIKTRGQQVTLSCSPISGHRSVSWYQQTPGQGLQFLFEYFSETQRNKGNFPGRFSGRQFSNSRSEMNVSTLELGDSALYLCASSLAWQGGMDEQYFGPGTRLTVT.

The chain combines TRBV7-9 with TRBJ2-7, with a tentative D call TRBD1 (5 bases). Germline V lookup: CDR1 SEHNR, CDR2 FQNEAQ (reference sequence). The CDR3 totals 15 residues. The ends were cut back, 5 bases at V and 3 bases at J, with 17 bases in the middle. CDR3 residues: CASSTGRDPFYEQYF. In nucleotides, the CDR3 is TGTGCCAGCAGCACAGGTAGAGATCCTTTCTACGAGCAGTACTTC.

The chain uses TRBV10-2 and TRBJ2-1; maybe TRBD2 (6 bases). The CDR3 has 14 amino acids. Germline values: CDR1 WSHSY, CDR2 SAAADI. Trimming took off 8 bases at V and 3 bases at J, with 14 bases between the two ends. The CDR3 DNA reads as TGCGCCAGCCTACCGACTAGTAACTACAATGAGCAGTTCTTC. Amino acid sequence: CASLPTSNYNEQFF.

CDR3 in DNA: TGTGCCAGCGAGGGACAGGGAGAATATGGCTACACCTTC. As protein: CASEGQGEYGYTF. This chain links TRBV18 with TRBJ1-2, with TRBD1 matching over 9 bases. Germline trimming cut 8 bases from V and 5 bases from J; bases unmatched to any gene: 6. The CDR3 contains 13 residues. Germline V CDR1 and CDR2: KGHSH, LQKENI.

The J gene is TRBJ1-4, the V gene TRBV7-9; D unresolved. Germline V gene lookup returns CDR1 SEHNR and CDR2 FQNEAQ (reference sequence). This CDR3 has 15 residues. Trimming took off 5 bases at V and 4 bases at J, with 14 bases between the two ends. CDR3 protein: CASSPMVALNEKLFF. The CDR3, as DNA: TGTGCCAGCAGCCCGATGGTAGCACTTAATGAAAAACTGTTTTTT.

The CDR3 spells CASSPRTSGYTDTQYF. In DNA, the CDR3 is TGTGCCAGCAGTCCACGGACTAGCGGATACACAGATACGCAGTATTTT. The chain combines TRBV2 with TRBJ2-3; 10 bases are shared with TRBD2. With 5 bases clipped from V and 2 bases from J, the junction kept 7 bases outside the gene matches. In germline, CDR1 is SNHLY, CDR2 FYNNEI. The CDR3 sequence is 16 residues long. Using reference TRBV2 and TRBJ2-3 for the parts outside the CDR3, the full variable domain is EPEVTQTPSHQVTQMGQEVILRCVPISNHLYFYWYRQILGQKVEFLVSFYNNEISEKSEIFDDQFSVERPDGSNFTLKIRSTKLEDSAMYFCASSPRTSGYTDTQYFGPGTRLTVL.

The rearrangement uses TRBV4-1 and TRBJ2-7, with TRBD1 identical over 8 bases. Germline trimming cut 4 bases from V and 0 bases from J; bases unmatched to any gene: 5. CDR3 length: 15 residues. CDR1 is MGHRA, CDR2 YSYEKL, per germline. CDR3 in amino acids: CASSPGQGGSYEQYF. CDR3 coding DNA: TGCGCCAGCAGCCCAGGACAGGGTGGCTCCTACGAGCAGTACTTC.

This chain joins TRBV7-9 and TRBJ1-2; possibly TRBD1 for D (6 bases). CDR1 is SEHNR and CDR2 is FQNEAQ in the germline V gene (reference sequence). This CDR3 is built from 15 residues. The V end lost 6 bases, the J end lost 0 bases, and 14 bases lay between the germline ends. The CDR3 is CASRQRDTTNYGYTF. The CDR3 DNA sequence: TGTGCCAGCAGACAACGGGACACCACTAACTATGGCTACACCTTC.

The chain is built from TRBV13 and TRBJ2-1; 8 bases map to TRBD1. The V gene's germline CDR1 is PRHDT and CDR2 FYEKMQ (reference sequence). V lost 5 bases and J lost 7; bases outside the gene matches: 10. The CDR3 spans 15 residues. The chain's CDR3 is CASSLSGTGLNEQFF. The CDR3 DNA follows: TGTGCCAGCAGCCTCTCCGGGACAGGTTTGAATGAGCAGTTCTTC.

The chain joins TRBV2 to TRBJ1-2; perhaps TRBD1 as D (5 bases). V lost 2 bases, J lost 0 bases, and 10 bases lay in between. The CDR3 length is 15 residues. Germline CDR1 and CDR2: SNHLY and FYNNEI. CDR3 nucleotides: TGTGCCAGCAGTGAACCGTCGGGACCTAACTATGGCTACACCTTC. Its translation is CASSEPSGPNYGYTF. The full variable domain, with the rest looked up from reference TRBV2 and TRBJ1-2, is EPEVTQTPSHQVTQMGQEVILRCVPISNHLYFYWYRQILGQKVEFLVSFYNNEISEKSEIFDDQFSVERPDGSNFTLKIRSTKLEDSAMYFCASSEPSGPNYGYTFGSGTRLTVV.

The chain carries TRBV6-6 and TRBJ2-2, with TRBD2 matching over 11 bases. The junction had 8 bases not matched to a gene; V was cut back by 5 bases and J by 6 bases. Germline CDR1 and CDR2: MNHNY and SVGAGI (reference sequence). This CDR3 contains 16 residues. The CDR3 reads CASSTRLAGQAGELFF. CDR3 DNA sequence: TGTGCCAGCAGTACCAGACTAGCGGGGCAGGCCGGGGAGCTGTTTTTT.

V is TRBV10-3 and J is TRBJ2-3; TRBD2 agrees at 9 bases. V shed 6 bases, J shed 4 bases, and the junction held 5 bases outside the gene matches. Germline V gene data show CDR1 as ENHRY and CDR2 as SYGVKD. The CDR3 extends over 14 amino acids. The CDR3 loop is CAIRDSGSSDTQYF. The CDR3 coding sequence is TGTGCCATCAGAGATAGCGGGAGCTCAGATACGCAGTATTTT.

The chain couples TRBV11-3 to TRBJ2-3; 7 nucleotides align to TRBD2. The CDR3 loop spans 15 amino acids. Germline CDR1 reads SGHNT; CDR2 reads YENEEA. After removal of 5 bases from V and 4 bases from J, the junction contained 9 bases not matched to a gene. CDR3 DNA sequence: TGTGCCAGCAGCACGGGGAGGGCCGTCGCAGATACGCAGTATTTT. It specifies CASSTGRAVADTQYF.

The rearrangement joins TRBV3-1 (or the pseudogene TRBV3-2) to TRBJ2-7; no clear D gene. V lost 3 bases and J 6 bases, leaving 9 bases between the germline ends. The germline V gene encodes CDR1 LGHDT and CDR2 YNNKEL (reference sequence). The CDR3 length is 12 residues. The CDR3 bases are TGTGCCAGCAGCCAGGCCCCGGGCGAGCAGTACTTC. This encodes CASSQAPGEQYF.

The V gene is TRBV18, the J gene TRBJ1-3; perhaps TRBD1 as D (6 bases). Trimming removed 10 bases from V and 2 bases from J, with 15 bases in between. Germline-derived CDR1 and CDR2 are KGHSH and LQKENI. The CDR3 covers 14 residues. DNA of the CDR3: TGTGCCACCAAGCGCGGACAGACTGGAAACACCATATATTTT. Its protein product is CATKRGQTGNTIYF.

The V call is TRBV5-1, the J call TRBJ2-5; TRBD1 is a possible D gene (6 bases). The CDR3 loop spans 15 amino acids. The V gene lost 0 bases and the J gene lost 0 bases, with 9 bases spanning the gap. Per germline, CDR1 SGHRS and CDR2 YFSETQ. Here the CDR3 reads CASSLAQGYQETQYF. The CDR3, as DNA: TGCGCCAGCAGCTTGGCCCAGGGGTACCAAGAGACCCAGTACTTC.

The V call is TRBV6-5, the J call TRBJ2-7; the D is unclear. This CDR3 has 12 amino acids. Germline-derived CDR1 and CDR2 are MNHEY and SVGAGI. Trimming cost V 2 bases and J 6 bases, with 8 bases left between them. As DNA, the CDR3 is TGTGCCAGCAGTTACCTACCATCCGAGCAGTACTTC. It translates to CASSYLPSEQYF.

The chain carries TRBV7-9 and TRBJ2-3; D call uncertain. The CDR3 totals 15 residues. Trimming took off 3 bases at V and 2 bases at J, with 12 bases between the two ends. Germline CDR1 and CDR2: SEHNR and FQNEAQ (reference sequence). In nucleotides, the CDR3 is TGTGCCAGCAGCTTCGGCAGGCCGACCACAGATACGCAGTATTTT. Its protein product is CASSFGRPTTDTQYF.

The chain carries TRBV6-1 and TRBJ1-2, with D unresolved. Trimming took off 1 base at V and 8 bases at J, with 8 bases between the two ends. Per germline, CDR1 MNHNS and CDR2 SASEGT. CDR3 size: 12 residues. DNA of the CDR3: TGTGCCAGCAGTGAAGGGGTCTGGGGCTACACCTTC. This codes for CASSEGVWGYTF.

This clone is a singleton in its sample. The chain links TRBV12-3 or TRBV12-4 to TRBJ2-7, with a possible D match to TRBD1 (6 bases). The CDR3 is 13 amino acids. V lost 6 bases to trimming and J lost 7 bases, with 16 bases between them. The CDR3 coding sequence is TGTGCCAGCAGCTGGCAGGGGATTGAGGAGCAGTACTTC. Protein product: CASSWQGIEEQYF.

The chain links TRBV6-6 to TRBJ2-7, with TRBD2 matching over 10 bases. Germline assignment: CDR1 MNHNY and CDR2 SVGAGI (reference sequence). With 6 bases clipped from V and 2 bases from J, the junction kept 4 bases outside the gene matches. The CDR3 spans 14 residues. CDR3 sequence (DNA): TGTGCCAGCAGGCCTAGCGGGAGTACCTACGAGCAGTACTTC. Its protein product is CASRPSGSTYEQYF.

Only one count was recorded for this clone. Compared with germline, one end of the junction differs, possibly owing to a read error. The chain combines TRBV7-7 with TRBJ1-2; perhaps TRBD1 as D (5 bases). Germline CDR1 and CDR2: SSHAT and FNYEAQ (reference sequence). This CDR3 spans 15 amino acids. The CDR3: CASSQTRDGNYGYTF. DNA for the CDR3: TGTGCTAGCAGCCAGACGCGGGACGGGAACTATGGCTACACCTTC. The entire variable domain, with the rest obtained from reference TRBV7-7 and TRBJ1-2, is as follows: GAGVSQSPRYKVTKRGQDVTLRCDPISSHATLYWYQQALGQGPEFLTYFNYEAQPDKSGLPSDRFSAERPEGSISTLTIQRTEQRDSAMYRCASSQTRDGNYGYTFGSGTRLTVV.

The gene calls are TRBV5-1 and TRBJ2-1; TRBD1 matches 12 bases. Germline CDR1 reads SGHRS; CDR2 reads YFSETQ. The ends lost 0 bases at V and 8 bases at J; junction bases unmatched: 3. This CDR3 spans 15 amino acids. CDR3 coding DNA: TGCGCCAGCAGCTTGGCCGGGACAGGGGGCGATGAGCAGTTCTTC. Encoded protein: CASSLAGTGGDEQFF.